This is a list of T cell receptor beta chains from one sample in a study of beta chain features in type 1 diabetes. Sequencing was performed with immunoSEQ multiplex PCR; in TCRdb, only in-frame clones are kept and a portion is missing. Among some 270,000 clones listed, roughly 14% were seen once. Sample: naive CD4+ T cells from blood. Every receptor here comes from a woman between 40 and 55 years old in good health. CDR3s include the opening cysteine and the closing phenylalanine or tryptophan. A D gene is named only where the DNA matches it firmly. Size is omitted from some rows. Given values are once, few, many or a class for expanded clones.

v_gene: TRBV14
j_gene: TRBJ2-1
abundance: -
d_gene: TRBD2
CDR3nt: TGTGCCAGCAGCCCCGGTGGTCTAGCGGGGGGGAGCTCCTACAATGAGCAGTTCTTC
CDR3aa: CASSPGGLAGGSSYNEQFF

v_gene: TRBV7-9
j_gene: TRBJ1-6
abundance: many
d_gene: -
CDR3nt: TGTGCCAGCAGCTTAGGGGGCTCCTCCTATAATTCACCCCTCCACTTT
CDR3aa: CASSLGGSSYNSPLHF

v_gene: TRBV5-1
j_gene: TRBJ2-1
abundance: -
d_gene: TRBD2
CDR3nt: TGCGCCAGCAGCTTACGGGGGGGCCGCGACAATGAGCAGTTCTTC
CDR3aa: CASSLRGGRDNEQFF

v_gene: TRBV19
j_gene: TRBJ2-1
abundance: -
d_gene: TRBD1
CDR3nt: TGTGCCAGTAGAACACCCGACAGGGGCTCCTACAATGAGCAGTTCTTC
CDR3aa: CASRTPDRGSYNEQFF

v_gene: TRBV6-5
j_gene: TRBJ1-1
abundance: -
d_gene: TRBD1
CDR3nt: TGTGCCAGCCGGGACAGGGTATTACAAAACACTGAAGCTTTCTTT
CDR3aa: CASRDRVLQNTEAFF

v_gene: TRBV19
j_gene: TRBJ2-6
abundance: few
d_gene: -
CDR3nt: TGTGCCAGTAGTATATCAAACACTGGGGCCAACGTCCTGACTTTC
CDR3aa: CASSISNTGANVLTF

v_gene: TRBV25-1
j_gene: TRBJ2-3
abundance: -
d_gene: TRBD1
CDR3nt: TGTGCCAGCAGTGCAGCCTCAGGGACAGGAAAAAGCACAGATACGCAGTATTTT
CDR3aa: CASSAASGTGKSTDTQYF

v_gene: TRBV9
j_gene: TRBJ2-2
abundance: -
d_gene: TRBD2
CDR3nt: TGTGCCAGCAGCGTAGTGGCCAGCGGGGGAGATTGGGTCGGGGAGCTGTTTTTT
CDR3aa: CASSVVASGGDWVGELFF

v_gene: TRBV5-1
j_gene: TRBJ2-7
abundance: few
d_gene: TRBD1
CDR3nt: TGCGCCAGCAGCTCCGGGACAGGGGACGAGCAGTACTTC
CDR3aa: CASSSGTGDEQYF

v_gene: TRBV19
j_gene: TRBJ2-7
abundance: few
d_gene: TRBD1
CDR3nt: TGTGCCAGTTCGAACAGGGGCAACTACGAGCAGTACTTC
CDR3aa: CASSNRGNYEQYF

v_gene: TRBV5-6
j_gene: TRBJ2-3
abundance: few
d_gene: TRBD2
CDR3nt: TGTGCCAGCAGCTGGGGACTAGCGGGGGGTCCAGATACGCAGTATTTT
CDR3aa: CASSWGLAGGPDTQYF

v_gene: TRBV11-2
j_gene: TRBJ1-6
abundance: few
d_gene: -
CDR3nt: TGTGCCAGCAGCCAAGACAGAGGAAATTCACCCCTCCACTTT
CDR3aa: CASSQDRGNSPLHF

v_gene: TRBV2
j_gene: TRBJ2-7
abundance: few
d_gene: TRBD1
CDR3nt: TGTGCCAGCAGTGAAGCAGCCGGGACAGTTCGCTCCTACGAGCAGTACTTC
CDR3aa: CASSEAAGTVRSYEQYF

v_gene: TRBV7-9
j_gene: TRBJ1-2
abundance: -
d_gene: TRBD1
CDR3nt: TGTGCCAGCAGCCCCGGACAGGGGGGGGTCTATGGCTACACCTTC
CDR3aa: CASSPGQGGVYGYTF

v_gene: TRBV11-2
j_gene: TRBJ2-3
abundance: -
d_gene: -
CDR3nt: TGTGCCAGCAGCTTAGGACTCACTTTCACAGATACGCAGTATTTT
CDR3aa: CASSLGLTFTDTQYF

v_gene: TRBV4-3
j_gene: TRBJ1-1
abundance: -
d_gene: -
CDR3nt: TGCGCCAGCAGCCAAGATAGTAGGGGGAAAATGAACACTGAAGCTTTCTTT
CDR3aa: CASSQDSRGKMNTEAFF

v_gene: TRBV5-4
j_gene: TRBJ2-7
abundance: -
d_gene: -
CDR3nt: TGTGCCAGCAGCATACAAACAGTAGCCTACGAGCAGTACTTC
CDR3aa: CASSIQTVAYEQYF

v_gene: TRBV11-2
j_gene: TRBJ2-5
abundance: -
d_gene: TRBD1
CDR3nt: TGTGCCAGCAGCCTCTGGGGGGGGACAGGGGTCGAGACCCAGTACTTC
CDR3aa: CASSLWGGTGVETQYF

v_gene: TRBV5-4
j_gene: TRBJ2-1
abundance: few
d_gene: TRBD2
CDR3nt: TGTGCCAGCAGTACTAGCGGGGGGTACAATGAGCAGTTCTTC
CDR3aa: CASSTSGGYNEQFF

v_gene: TRBV11-2
j_gene: TRBJ2-5
abundance: few
d_gene: -
CDR3nt: TGTGCCAGCAGCTTAGGTGTTGGGGCTAAGCAGTACTTC
CDR3aa: CASSLGVGAKQYF

v_gene: TRBV7-9
j_gene: TRBJ2-7
abundance: few
d_gene: -
CDR3nt: TGTGCCAGCAGCTCCCCTTACCCGGACACAAGCTGGGACGAGCAGTACTTC
CDR3aa: CASSSPYPDTSWDEQYF

v_gene: TRBV13
j_gene: TRBJ1-1
abundance: -
d_gene: -
CDR3nt: TGTGCCAGCAGCTCCCAGCCGGGGGCTGAAGCTTTCTTT
CDR3aa: CASSSQPGAEAFF

v_gene: TRBV7-6
j_gene: TRBJ2-7
abundance: -
d_gene: TRBD2
CDR3nt: TGTGCCAGCAGCCCGTATGGCGGGGGAGCGGACGAGCAGTACTTC
CDR3aa: CASSPYGGGADEQYF

v_gene: TRBV7-9
j_gene: TRBJ2-1
abundance: few
d_gene: -
CDR3nt: TGTGCCAGCAGCCCATTTTTCGGGGTTTCCTACAATGAGCAGTTCTTC
CDR3aa: CASSPFFGVSYNEQFF

v_gene: TRBV5-4
j_gene: TRBJ2-7
abundance: -
d_gene: TRBD1
CDR3nt: TGTGCCAGCAGCACGGGACAGGGCTACGAGCAGTACTTC
CDR3aa: CASSTGQGYEQYF

v_gene: TRBV18
j_gene: TRBJ2-7
abundance: -
d_gene: TRBD2
CDR3nt: TGTGCCAGCTCACTTTGGCTAAAGCGGGACCGCTACGAGCAGTACTTC
CDR3aa: CASSLWLKRDRYEQYF

v_gene: TRBV12-5
j_gene: TRBJ2-1
abundance: -
d_gene: TRBD2
CDR3nt: TGTGCTAGTGGTTTGACGGCGGGGGGGAAGTTATACAATGAGCAGTTCTTC
CDR3aa: CASGLTAGGKLYNEQFF